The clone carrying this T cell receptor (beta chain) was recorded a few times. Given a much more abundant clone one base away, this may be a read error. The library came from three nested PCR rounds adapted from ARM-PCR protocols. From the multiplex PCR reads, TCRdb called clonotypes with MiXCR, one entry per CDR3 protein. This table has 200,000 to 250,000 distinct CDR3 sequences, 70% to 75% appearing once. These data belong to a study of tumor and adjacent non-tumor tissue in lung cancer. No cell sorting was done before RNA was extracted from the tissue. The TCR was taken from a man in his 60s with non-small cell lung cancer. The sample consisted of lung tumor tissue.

CDR3 sequence reads: CASRGTGAQYNERFF. DNA of the CDR3: TGCGCCAGCAGAGGAACAGGGGCCCAGTACAATGAGCGGTTCTTC. This sequence joins TRBV10-1 and TRBJ2-1, with TRBD1 matching over 7 bases. This CDR3 contains 15 residues. Germline CDR1 and CDR2: WNHNN and SYGVQD (reference sequence).